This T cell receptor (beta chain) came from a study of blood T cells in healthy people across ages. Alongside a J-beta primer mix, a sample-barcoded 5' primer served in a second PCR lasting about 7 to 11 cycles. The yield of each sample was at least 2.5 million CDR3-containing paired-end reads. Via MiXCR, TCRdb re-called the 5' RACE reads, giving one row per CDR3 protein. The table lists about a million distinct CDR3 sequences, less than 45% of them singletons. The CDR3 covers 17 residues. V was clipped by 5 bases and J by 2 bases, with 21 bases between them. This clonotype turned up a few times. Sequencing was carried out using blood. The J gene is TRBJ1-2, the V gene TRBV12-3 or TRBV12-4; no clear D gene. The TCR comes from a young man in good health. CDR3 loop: CASSRPAGGESNYGYTF. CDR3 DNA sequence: TGTGCCAGCAGTCGACCCGCAGGCGGGGAGTCAAACTATGGCTACACCTTC.